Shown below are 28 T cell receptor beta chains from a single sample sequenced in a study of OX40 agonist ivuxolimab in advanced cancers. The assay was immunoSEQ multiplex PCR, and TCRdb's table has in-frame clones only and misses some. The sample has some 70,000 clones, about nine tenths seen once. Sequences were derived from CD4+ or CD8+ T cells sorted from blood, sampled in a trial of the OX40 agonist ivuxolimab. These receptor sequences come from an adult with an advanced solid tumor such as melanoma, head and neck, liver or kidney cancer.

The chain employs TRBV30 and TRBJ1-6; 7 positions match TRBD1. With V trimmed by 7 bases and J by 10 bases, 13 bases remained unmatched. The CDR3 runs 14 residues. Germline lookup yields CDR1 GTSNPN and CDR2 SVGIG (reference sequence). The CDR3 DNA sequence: TGTGCCTCCCAGCGACAAACAGGGGTCTCACCCCTCCACTTT. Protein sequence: CASQRQTGVSPLHF. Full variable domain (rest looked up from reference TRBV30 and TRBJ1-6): SQTIHQWPATLVQPVGSPLSLECTVEGTSNPNLYWYRQAAGRGLQLLFYSVGIGQISSEVPQNLSASRPQDRQFILSSKKLLLSDSGFYLCASQRQTGVSPLHFGNGTRLTVT.

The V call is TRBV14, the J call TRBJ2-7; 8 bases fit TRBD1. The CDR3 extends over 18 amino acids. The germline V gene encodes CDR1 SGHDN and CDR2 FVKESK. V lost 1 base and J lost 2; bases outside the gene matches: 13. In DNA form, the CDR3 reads TGTGCCAGCAGCCAAGGTCATACAGGGGGTCCTCCAACCTACGAGCAGTACTTC. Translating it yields CASSQGHTGGPPTYEQYF.

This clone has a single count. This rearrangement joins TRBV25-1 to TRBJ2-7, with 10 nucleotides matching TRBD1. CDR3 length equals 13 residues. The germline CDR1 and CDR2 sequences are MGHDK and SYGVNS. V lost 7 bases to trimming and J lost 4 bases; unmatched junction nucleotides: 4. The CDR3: CASTGQGDYEQYF. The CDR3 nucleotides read TGTGCCAGCACCGGACAGGGGGATTACGAGCAGTACTTC.

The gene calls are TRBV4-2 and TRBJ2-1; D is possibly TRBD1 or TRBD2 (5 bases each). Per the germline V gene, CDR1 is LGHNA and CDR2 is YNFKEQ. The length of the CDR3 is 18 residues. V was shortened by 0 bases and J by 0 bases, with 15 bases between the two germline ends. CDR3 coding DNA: TGTGCCAGCAGCCAAGATCTTCTGGGGGTCCGCTCCTACAATGAGCAGTTCTTC. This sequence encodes CASSQDLLGVRSYNEQFF.

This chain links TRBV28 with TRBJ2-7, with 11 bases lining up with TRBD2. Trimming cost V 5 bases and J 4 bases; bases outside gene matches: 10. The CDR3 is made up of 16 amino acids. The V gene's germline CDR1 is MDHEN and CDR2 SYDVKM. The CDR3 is CASSPGGLAVGYEQYF. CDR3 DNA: TGTGCCAGCAGTCCCGGGGGACTAGCGGTTGGTTACGAGCAGTACTTC.

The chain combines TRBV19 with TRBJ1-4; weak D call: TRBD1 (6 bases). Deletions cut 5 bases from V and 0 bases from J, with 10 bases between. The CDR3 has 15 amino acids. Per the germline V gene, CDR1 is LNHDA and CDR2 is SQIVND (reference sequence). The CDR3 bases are TGTGCCAGTAGTGATCAGGGGACAACTAATGAAAAACTGTTTTTT. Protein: CASSDQGTTNEKLFF.

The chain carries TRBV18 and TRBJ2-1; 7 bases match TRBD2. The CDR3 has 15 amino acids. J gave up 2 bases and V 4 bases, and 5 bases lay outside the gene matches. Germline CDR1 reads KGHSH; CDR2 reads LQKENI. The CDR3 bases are TGTGCCAGCTCACTTACTAGCGCGCCCTACAATGAGCAGTTCTTC. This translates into CASSLTSAPYNEQFF.

CDR3 loop: CASSLPASQETQYF. The DNA for the CDR3 is TGTGCCAGCAGCTTGCCGGCGTCCCAAGAGACCCAGTACTTC. The chain uses TRBV5-4 and TRBJ2-5; no definite D call. Germline-derived CDR1 and CDR2 are SGHNT and YYREEE (reference sequence). The CDR3 spans 14 residues. V was pared by 1 base and J by 1 base, with 8 bases between. Looking up the rest from reference TRBV5-4 and TRBJ2-5 gives the full variable domain: ETGVTQSPTHLIKTRGQQVTLRCSSQSGHNTVSWYQQALGQGPQFIFQYYREEENGRGNFPPRFSGLQFPNYSSELNVNALELDDSALYLCASSLPASQETQYFGPGTRLLVL.

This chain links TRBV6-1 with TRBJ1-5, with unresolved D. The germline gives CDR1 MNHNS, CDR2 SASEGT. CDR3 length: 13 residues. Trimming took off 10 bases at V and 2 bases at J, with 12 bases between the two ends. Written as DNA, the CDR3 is TGTGCCACCGCGGCGCAGGGCAATCAGCCCCAGCATTTT. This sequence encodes CATAAQGNQPQHF.

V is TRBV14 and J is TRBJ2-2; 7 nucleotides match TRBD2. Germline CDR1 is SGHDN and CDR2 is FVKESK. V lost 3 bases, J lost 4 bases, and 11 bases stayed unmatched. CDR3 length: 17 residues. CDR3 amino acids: CASSHRERASGTGELFF. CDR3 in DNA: TGTGCCAGCAGCCACCGGGAGAGGGCTAGCGGCACCGGGGAGCTGTTTTTT.

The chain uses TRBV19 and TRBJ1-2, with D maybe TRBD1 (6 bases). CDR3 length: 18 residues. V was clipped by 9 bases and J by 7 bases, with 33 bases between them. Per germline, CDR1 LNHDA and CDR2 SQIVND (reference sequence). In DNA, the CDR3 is TGTGCCAGCGCAGCAGACAGGTTCCAAACAACCCTATCCATTGGCTACACCTTC. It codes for CASAADRFQTTLSIGYTF.

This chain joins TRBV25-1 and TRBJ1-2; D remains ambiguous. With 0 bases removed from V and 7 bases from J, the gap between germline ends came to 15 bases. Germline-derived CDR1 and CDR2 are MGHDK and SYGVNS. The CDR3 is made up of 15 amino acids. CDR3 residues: CASSEYGWASGGYTF. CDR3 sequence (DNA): TGTGCCAGCAGTGAATATGGGTGGGCGTCGGGTGGCTACACCTTC.

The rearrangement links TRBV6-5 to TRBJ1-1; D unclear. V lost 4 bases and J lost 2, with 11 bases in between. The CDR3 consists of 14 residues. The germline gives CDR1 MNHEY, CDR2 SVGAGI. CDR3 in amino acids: CASSSSTGNTEAFF. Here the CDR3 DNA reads TGTGCCAGCAGTTCCTCAACGGGTAACACTGAAGCTTTCTTT.

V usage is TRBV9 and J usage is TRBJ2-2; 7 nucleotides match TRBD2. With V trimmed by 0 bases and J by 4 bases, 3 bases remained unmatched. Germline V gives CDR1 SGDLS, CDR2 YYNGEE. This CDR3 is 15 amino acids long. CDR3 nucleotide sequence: TGTGCCAGCAGCGTAGAGTGGGGGGGCACCGGGGAGCTGTTTTTT. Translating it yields CASSVEWGGTGELFF.

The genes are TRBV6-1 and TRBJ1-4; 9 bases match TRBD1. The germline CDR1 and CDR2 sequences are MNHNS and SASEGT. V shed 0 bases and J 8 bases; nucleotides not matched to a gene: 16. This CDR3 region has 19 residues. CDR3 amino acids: CASSEAVLGGTGGDEKLFF. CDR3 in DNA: TGTGCCAGCAGTGAAGCGGTGTTAGGGGGTACAGGGGGCGACGAAAAACTGTTTTTT.

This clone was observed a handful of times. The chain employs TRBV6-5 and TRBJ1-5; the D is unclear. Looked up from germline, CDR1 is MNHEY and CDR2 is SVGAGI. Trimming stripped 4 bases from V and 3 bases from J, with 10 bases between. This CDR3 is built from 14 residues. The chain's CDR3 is CASSSHGPNQPQHF. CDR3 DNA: TGTGCCAGCAGTTCCCACGGCCCCAATCAGCCCCAGCATTTT.

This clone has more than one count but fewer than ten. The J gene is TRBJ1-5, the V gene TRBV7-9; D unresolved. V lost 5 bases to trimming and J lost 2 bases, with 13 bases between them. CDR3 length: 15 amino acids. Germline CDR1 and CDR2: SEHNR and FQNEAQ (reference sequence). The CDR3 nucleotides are TGTGCCAGCAGCCCCGCGGGCGGGGGCAATCAGCCCCAGCATTTT. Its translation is CASSPAGGGNQPQHF.

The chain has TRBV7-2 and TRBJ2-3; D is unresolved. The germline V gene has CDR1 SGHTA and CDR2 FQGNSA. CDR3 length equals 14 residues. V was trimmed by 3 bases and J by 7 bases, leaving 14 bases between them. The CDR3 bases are TGTGCCAGCAGCTTCTATGGAATACGTAATACGCAGTATTTT. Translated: CASSFYGIRNTQYF.

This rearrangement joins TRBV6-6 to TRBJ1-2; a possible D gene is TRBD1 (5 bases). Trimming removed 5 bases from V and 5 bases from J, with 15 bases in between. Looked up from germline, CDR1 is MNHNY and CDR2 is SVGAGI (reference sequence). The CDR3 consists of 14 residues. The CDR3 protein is CASSPPRAPYGYTF. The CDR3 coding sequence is TGTGCCAGCAGTCCCCCCAGGGCACCTTATGGCTACACCTTC.

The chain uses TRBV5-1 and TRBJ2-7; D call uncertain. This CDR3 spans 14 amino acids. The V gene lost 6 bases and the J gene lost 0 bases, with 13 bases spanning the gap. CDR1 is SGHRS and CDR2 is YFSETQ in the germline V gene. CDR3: CASKLQQSSYEQYF. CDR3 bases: TGCGCCAGCAAATTACAGCAGAGCTCCTACGAGCAGTACTTC.

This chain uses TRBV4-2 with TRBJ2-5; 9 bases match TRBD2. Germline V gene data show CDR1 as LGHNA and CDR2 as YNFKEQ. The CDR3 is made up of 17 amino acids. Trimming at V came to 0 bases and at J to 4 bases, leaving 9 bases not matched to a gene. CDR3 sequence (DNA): TGTGCCAGCAGCCAAGATATGGGCGGGGGGGCCGGAGAGACCCAGTACTTC. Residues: CASSQDMGGGAGETQYF.

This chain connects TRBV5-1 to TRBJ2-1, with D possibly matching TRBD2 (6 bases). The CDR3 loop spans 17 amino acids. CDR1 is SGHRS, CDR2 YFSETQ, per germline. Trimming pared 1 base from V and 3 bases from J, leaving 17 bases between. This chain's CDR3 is CASSLQGLRGSYNEQFF. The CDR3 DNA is TGCGCCAGCAGCTTGCAGGGACTCCGGGGGAGCTACAATGAGCAGTTCTTC.

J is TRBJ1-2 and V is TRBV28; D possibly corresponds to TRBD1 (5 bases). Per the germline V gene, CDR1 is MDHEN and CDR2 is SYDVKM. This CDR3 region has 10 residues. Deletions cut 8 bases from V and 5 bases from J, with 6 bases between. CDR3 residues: CASPGYGYTF. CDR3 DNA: TGTGCCAGCCCAGGGTATGGCTACACCTTC.

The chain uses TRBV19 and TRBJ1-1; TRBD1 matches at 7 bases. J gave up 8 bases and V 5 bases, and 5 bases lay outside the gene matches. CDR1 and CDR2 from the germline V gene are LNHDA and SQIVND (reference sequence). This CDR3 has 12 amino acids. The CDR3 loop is CASSATGREAFF. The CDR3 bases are TGTGCCAGTAGTGCGACAGGGAGAGAAGCTTTCTTT.

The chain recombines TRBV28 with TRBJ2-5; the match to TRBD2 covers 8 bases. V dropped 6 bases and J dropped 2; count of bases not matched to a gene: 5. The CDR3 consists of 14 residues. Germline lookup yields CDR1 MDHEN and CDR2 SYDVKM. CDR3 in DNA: TGTGCCAGCAGGCCGGGACTAGAGCAAGAGACCCAGTACTTC. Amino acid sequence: CASRPGLEQETQYF.

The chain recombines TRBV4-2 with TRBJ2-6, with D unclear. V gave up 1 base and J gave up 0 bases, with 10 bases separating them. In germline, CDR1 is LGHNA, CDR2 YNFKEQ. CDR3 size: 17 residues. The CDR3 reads CASSQAIQDSGANVLTF. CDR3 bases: TGTGCCAGCAGCCAAGCTATTCAGGACTCTGGGGCCAACGTCCTGACTTTC.

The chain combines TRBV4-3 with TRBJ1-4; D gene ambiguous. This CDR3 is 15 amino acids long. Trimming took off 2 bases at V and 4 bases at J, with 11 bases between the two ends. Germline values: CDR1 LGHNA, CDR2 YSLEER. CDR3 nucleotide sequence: TGCGCCAGCAGCCAACCGGGAGGAGGTAATGAAAAACTGTTTTTT. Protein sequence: CASSQPGGGNEKLFF.

The CDR3 nucleotides are TGTGCCAGCAGCAGGACAGGGACCGAGCAGTACTTC. Its translation is CASSRTGTEQYF. The chain is built from TRBV7-2 and TRBJ2-7; TRBD1 matches 8 bases. Trimming took 5 bases from V and 6 from J; bases not matched to a gene: 3. Germline V gene data show CDR1 as SGHTA and CDR2 as FQGNSA. The CDR3 is 12 residues long.